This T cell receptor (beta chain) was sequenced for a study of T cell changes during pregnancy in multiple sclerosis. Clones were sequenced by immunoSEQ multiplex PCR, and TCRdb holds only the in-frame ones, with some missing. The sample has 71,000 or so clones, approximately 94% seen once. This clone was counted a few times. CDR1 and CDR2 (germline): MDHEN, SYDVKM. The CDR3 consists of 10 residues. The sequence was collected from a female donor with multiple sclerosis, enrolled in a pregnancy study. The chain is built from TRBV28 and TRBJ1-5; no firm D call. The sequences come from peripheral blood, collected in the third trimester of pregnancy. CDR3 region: CALGNQPQHF. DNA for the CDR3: TGTGCTCTAGGCAATCAGCCCCAGCATTTT.